This T cell receptor beta chain was retrieved from a study of blood T cell repertoires in COVID-19. Study at large: There were acute and convalescent COVID-19 samples, and they came from the United States, Italy and Spain. Nucleic acid was either cDNA or gDNA, and it came from T cells, B-cell-depleted T cells, or PBMCs.

In the source study's methods: Estimates of nucleated cell counts were drawn from the amplification of reference gene primers. Assay: immunoSEQ multiplex PCR; the TCRdb copy retains only in-frame clones and omits some. V and J calls and clone size are copied from that table; D and trimming were computed from the DNA. The sample carries roughly 52,000 clones, 85% recorded once. The sequencing sample was made of peripheral blood. The receptor was derived from a human donor in a cohort sampled during active COVID-19.

The CDR3 DNA sequence: TGTGCCTGGAGACCCAGCGATCTCTTATACAATGAGCAGTTCTTC. It is translated as CAWRPSDLLYNEQFF. The chain recombines TRBV30 with TRBJ2-1; D is uncertain. The V gene lost 3 bases and the J gene lost 4 bases, with 16 bases spanning the gap. Germline CDR1 reads GTSNPN; CDR2 reads SVGIG (reference sequence). This CDR3 comprises 15 residues.